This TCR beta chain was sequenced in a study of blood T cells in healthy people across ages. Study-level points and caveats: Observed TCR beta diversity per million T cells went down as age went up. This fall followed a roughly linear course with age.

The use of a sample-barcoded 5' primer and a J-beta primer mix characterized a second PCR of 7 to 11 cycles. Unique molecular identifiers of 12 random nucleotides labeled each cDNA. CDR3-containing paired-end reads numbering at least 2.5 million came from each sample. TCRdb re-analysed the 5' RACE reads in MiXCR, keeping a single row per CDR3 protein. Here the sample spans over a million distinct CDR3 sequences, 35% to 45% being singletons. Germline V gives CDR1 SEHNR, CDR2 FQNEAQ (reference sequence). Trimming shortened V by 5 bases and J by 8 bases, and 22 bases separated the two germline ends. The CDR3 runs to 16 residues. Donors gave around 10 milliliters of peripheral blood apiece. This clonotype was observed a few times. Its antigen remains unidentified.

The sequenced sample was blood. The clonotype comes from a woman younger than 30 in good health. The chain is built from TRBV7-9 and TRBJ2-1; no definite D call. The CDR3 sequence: CASSPQVVLGYDEQFF. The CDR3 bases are TGTGCCAGCAGCCCCCAGGTTGTTCTGGGTTACGATGAGCAGTTCTTC.